This T cell receptor (beta chain) was sequenced for a study of blood T cell repertoires in COVID-19. Generated by immunoSEQ multiplex PCR, the TCRdb table keeps only in-frame clones and is missing some. The data contain some 41,000 clones, roughly 90% of them singletons. Germline-derived CDR1 and CDR2 are SNHLY and FYNNEI. V lost 9 bases to trimming and J lost 0 bases, with 12 bases between them. The CDR3 spans 15 residues. The TCR was taken from a human donor in a cohort sampled during active COVID-19. Sequenced sample: peripheral blood. The chain joins TRBV2 to TRBJ1-6; the D is unclear. This chain's CDR3 is CASRGSSSYNSPLHF. In DNA form, the CDR3 reads TGTGCCAGTCGAGGTTCGAGCTCCTATAATTCACCCCTCCACTTT.